The entry below describes one TCR beta chain. What it recognizes is unknown. This sample was included in a study of OX40 agonist ivuxolimab in advanced cancers. Study information: Ivuxolimab, an antibody that agonizes OX40 (CD134), was administered to the patients. Study-wide results and caveats: At doses 0.1 to 3.0 mg/kg, CD4+ and CD8+ clones expanded.

Profiled with immunoSEQ multiplex PCR; TCRdb holds only in-frame clones, not every one. The sample holds about 69,000 clones; about 90% are singletons and the top ten take approximately 2.6%. V lost 7 bases to trimming and J lost 6 bases, with 18 bases between them. Germline lookup yields CDR1 MNHEY and CDR2 SVGAGI. The CDR3 runs 14 residues. This receptor was obtained from an adult with an advanced solid tumor such as melanoma, head and neck, liver or kidney cancer. V and J are TRBV6-5 and TRBJ1-1; D is ambiguous. The input for sequencing was CD4+ or CD8+ T cells sorted from blood, taken in a trial of the OX40 agonist ivuxolimab. The CDR3 here is CASIRTVTSPEAFF. The CDR3 DNA reads TGTGCCAGCATCAGGACTGTCACGAGCCCTGAAGCTTTCTTT.